Listed here are 7 T cell receptor beta chains from one sample, sequenced in a study of T cell repertoires and HLA-DP antigens. Using immunoSEQ multiplex PCR, the repertoire was profiled, and TCRdb retains in-frame clones only, with some absent. The data show some 110,000 clones, with around 93% seen just once and roughly 0.3% held by the top ten. Their target antigens are unknown. Sequenced: CD4+ T cells from PBMCs. The receptors come from a woman aged 18-29 years in good health and CMV-seronegative.

The J gene is TRBJ2-1, the V gene TRBV6-5; no firm D call. The V gene lost 0 bases and the J gene lost 10 bases, with 7 bases spanning the gap. The CDR3 covers 12 residues. Germline CDR1 and CDR2: MNHEY and SVGAGI. The CDR3 reads CASSYSLGEQFF. The CDR3 coding sequence is TGTGCCAGCAGTTACTCGCTTGGGGAGCAGTTCTTC.

This chain uses TRBV28 with TRBJ1-5, with TRBD1 matching 8 bases. The CDR3 runs to 14 residues. Germline CDR1 is MDHEN and CDR2 is SYDVKM. V trimming: 5 bases; J trimming: 6 bases; junction bases outside the gene matches: 6. CDR3 sequence: CASSPRTGFQPQHF. DNA of the CDR3: TGTGCCAGCAGTCCCCGGACAGGGTTTCAGCCCCAGCATTTT.

The CDR3 sequence: CASSLETVYRTEAFF. CDR3 DNA sequence: TGTGCCAGCAGCTTAGAGACAGTCTATCGGACTGAAGCTTTCTTT. V usage is TRBV7-9 and J usage is TRBJ1-1; maybe TRBD1 (5 bases). Per germline, CDR1 SEHNR and CDR2 FQNEAQ (reference sequence). The CDR3 totals 15 residues. Trimming took 1 base from V and 5 from J, leaving 14 bases between them. Based on the CDR3 plus reference TRBV7-9 and TRBJ1-1, the full variable domain is DTGVSQNPRHKITKRGQNVTFRCDPISEHNRLYWYRQTLGQGPEFLTYFQNEAQLEKSRLLSDRFSAERPKGSFSTLEIQRTEQGDSAMYLCASSLETVYRTEAFFGQGTRLTVV.

This clone was observed once. The chain links TRBV29-1 to TRBJ2-7; 9 nucleotides align to TRBD1. The CDR3 has 14 residues. Losses at the gene ends were 4 bases for V and 2 bases for J; bases not matched to a gene: 6. Per germline, CDR1 SQVTM and CDR2 ANQGSEA. The CDR3 reads CSVVRDRAPYEQYF. The CDR3 DNA reads as TGCAGCGTTGTCCGGGACAGGGCTCCCTACGAGCAGTACTTC.

The chain has TRBV19 and TRBJ2-3; a possible D gene is TRBD2 (5 bases). Germline CDR1 is LNHDA and CDR2 is SQIVND (reference sequence). Trimming removed 7 bases from V and 5 bases from J, with 19 bases in between. This CDR3 comprises 15 residues. CDR3: CASTLRPGNIDTQYF. The CDR3, as DNA: TGTGCCAGTACTCTCAGGCCGGGAAACATAGATACGCAGTATTTT.

This clone was detected once. The J gene is TRBJ1-3, the V gene TRBV6-1, with 7 bases fitting TRBD1. The junction had 4 bases not matched to a gene; V was cut back by 5 bases and J by 0 bases. Germline CDR1 reads MNHNS; CDR2 reads SASEGT. This CDR3 comprises 15 residues. This chain's CDR3 is CASSLRDSSGNTIYF. The CDR3 coding sequence is TGTGCCAGCAGTCTACGGGACAGCTCTGGAAACACCATATATTTT.

The genes are TRBV19 and TRBJ1-2; D is perhaps TRBD1 (5 bases). Germline V gene sequence: CDR1 LNHDA, CDR2 SQIVND (reference sequence). The CDR3 is made up of 14 amino acids. The V end lost 7 bases, the J end lost 5 bases, and 17 bases lay between the germline ends. CDR3: CASTATKGSYGYTF. DNA for the CDR3: TGTGCCAGTACCGCAACCAAGGGGTCTTATGGCTACACCTTC.